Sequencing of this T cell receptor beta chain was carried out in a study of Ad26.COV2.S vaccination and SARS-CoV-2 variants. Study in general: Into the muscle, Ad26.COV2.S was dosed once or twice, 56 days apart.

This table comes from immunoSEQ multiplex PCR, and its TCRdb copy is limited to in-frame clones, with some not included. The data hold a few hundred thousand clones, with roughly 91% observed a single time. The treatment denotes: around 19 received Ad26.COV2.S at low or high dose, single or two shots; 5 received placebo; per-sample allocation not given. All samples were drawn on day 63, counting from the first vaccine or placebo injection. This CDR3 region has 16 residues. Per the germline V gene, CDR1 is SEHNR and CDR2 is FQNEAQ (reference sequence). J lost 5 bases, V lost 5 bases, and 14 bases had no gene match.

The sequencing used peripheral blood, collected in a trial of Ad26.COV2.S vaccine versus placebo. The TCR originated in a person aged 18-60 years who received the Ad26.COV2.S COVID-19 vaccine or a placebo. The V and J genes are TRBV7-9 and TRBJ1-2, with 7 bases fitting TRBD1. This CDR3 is CASSHPPRDSFYGYTF. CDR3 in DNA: TGTGCCAGCAGCCACCCTCCTCGGGACAGCTTTTATGGCTACACCTTC.